This T cell receptor beta chain was identified in a study of OX40 agonist ivuxolimab in advanced cancers. TCRdb's table, derived via immunoSEQ multiplex PCR, lists solely in-frame clones and lacks some. The repertoire consists of more than 65,000 clones, with around four fifths occurring once and the leading ten covering 5.9%. Study findings and constraints: Among the lowest peripheral clonal expansion occurred in 0.1-3.0 mg/kg partial responders.

As to this clone: The antigen is undetermined.

Germline CDR1 is LNHDA and CDR2 is SQIVND (reference sequence). This CDR3 is 15 amino acids long. The V segment lost 2 bases and the J segment 7 bases; nucleotides outside the gene matches: 6. The sample in question was CD4+ or CD8+ T cells sorted from blood, obtained in a trial of the OX40 agonist ivuxolimab. The chain couples TRBV19 to TRBJ2-1, with TRBD2 matching 9 bases. The TCR was taken from an adult with an advanced solid tumor such as melanoma, head and neck, liver or kidney cancer. CDR3 nucleotide sequence: TGTGCCAGTAGTATAATTGCGGGAGGGCGGAATGAGCAGTTCTTC. It codes for CASSIIAGGRNEQFF.